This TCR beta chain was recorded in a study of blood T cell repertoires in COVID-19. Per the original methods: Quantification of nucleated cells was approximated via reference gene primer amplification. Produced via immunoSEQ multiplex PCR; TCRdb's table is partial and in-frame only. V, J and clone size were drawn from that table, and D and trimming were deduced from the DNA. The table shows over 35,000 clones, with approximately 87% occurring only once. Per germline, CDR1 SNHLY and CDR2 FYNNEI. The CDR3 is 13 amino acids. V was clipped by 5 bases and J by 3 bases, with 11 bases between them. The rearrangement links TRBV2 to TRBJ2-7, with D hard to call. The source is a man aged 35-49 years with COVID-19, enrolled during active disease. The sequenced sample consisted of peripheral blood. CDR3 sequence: CASSNLNYYEQYF. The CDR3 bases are TGTGCCAGCAGTAACTTAAATTACTACGAGCAGTACTTC.